The entry below describes one T cell receptor beta chain. Its antigen remains unknown. Germline loops: CDR1 LGHNA, CDR2 YSLEER. This CDR3 is 16 amino acids long. V lost 5 bases, J lost 4 bases, and 12 bases stayed unmatched. The sample is drawn from a study of cytomegalovirus exposure and HLA in healthy donors. Points from the study as a whole: Presence/absence results assume similar sequencing depth per donor, which may not hold. Indistinguishable V segments, including TRBV6-2 and TRBV6-3, were excluded. Analyzed later, association rates of TCRs varied across HLA loci, with DRB1 most and HLA-C fewest.

The PCR ran on 60 Vbeta and 13 Jbeta primers. Libraries were prepared by immunoSEQ multiplex PCR; TCRdb keeps only in-frame clonotypes and omits some of them. The sample yields roughly 100,000 clones, around 82% seen once. This sequence originates from a woman aged 40-49 years in good health and CMV-seronegative. Specimen: PBMCs. V gene TRBV4-3 combines with J gene TRBJ2-7; 9 bases fit TRBD2. The CDR3 region is CASSSTVGSGSYEQYF. The CDR3, as DNA: TGCGCCAGCAGCTCCACCGTGGGTAGCGGGAGTTACGAGCAGTACTTC.